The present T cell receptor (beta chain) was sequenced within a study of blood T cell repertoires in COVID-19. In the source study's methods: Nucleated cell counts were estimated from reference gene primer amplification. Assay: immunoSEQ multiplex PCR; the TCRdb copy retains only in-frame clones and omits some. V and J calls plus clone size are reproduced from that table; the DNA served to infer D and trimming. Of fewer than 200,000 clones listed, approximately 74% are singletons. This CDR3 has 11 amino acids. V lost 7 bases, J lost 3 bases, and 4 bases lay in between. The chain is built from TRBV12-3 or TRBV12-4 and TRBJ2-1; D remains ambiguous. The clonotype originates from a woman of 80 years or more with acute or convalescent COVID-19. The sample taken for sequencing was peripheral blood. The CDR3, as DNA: TGTGCCAGCACCTACTACAATGAGCAGTTCTTC. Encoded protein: CASTYYNEQFF.